This TCR beta chain was documented in a study of T cell responses to AZD1222 COVID-19 vaccine. A word on this clone: Its antigen is still unknown.

The assay was immunoSEQ multiplex PCR, and TCRdb's table has in-frame clones only and misses some. The data show 100,000 to 150,000 clones, less than 95% seen once. Study results and limitations: The donor cohort was predominantly white British with a female majority, and clonal diversity may have been underestimated. Vaccine-associated CD4 TCRs spanned spike, dominant at 160-218 and 743-854. Spike-specific TCRs gained breadth and depth after people received two AZD1222 doses.

The CDR3 has 12 residues. The V and J ends lost 4 bases and 1 base respectively, with 2 bases between them. Germline CDR1 and CDR2: WNHNN and SYGVQD (reference sequence). This receptor was taken from an adult in good health. The sample was peripheral blood, taken on day 0 of MenACWY control vaccination. The chain is built from TRBV10-1 and TRBJ2-1; D unresolved. CDR3 sequence reads: CASSGSYNEQFF. Written as DNA, the CDR3 is TGCGCCAGCAGTGGATCCTACAATGAGCAGTTCTTC.